Following are 11 T cell receptor beta chains from one sample sequenced in a study of control samples from healthy donors and cancer patients. Profiling relied on immunoSEQ multiplex PCR, and the TCRdb table lists in-frame clones only, not all of them. The sample records over 150,000 clones, more than 85% being singletons. The sequenced sample was blood. All receptors derive from a middle-aged woman in good health.

This chain connects TRBV7-3 to TRBJ1-1; no definite D call. V was clipped by 6 bases and J by 0 bases, with 14 bases between them. The CDR3 is 15 residues long. Per germline, CDR1 SGHTA and CDR2 FQGTGA. CDR3 amino acids: CASSQAPTVNTEAFF. CDR3 DNA sequence: TGTGCCAGCAGTCAAGCCCCCACAGTGAACACTGAAGCTTTCTTT.

The rearrangement joins TRBV19 to TRBJ2-7; 10 bases are shared with TRBD2. This CDR3 comprises 14 residues. V was clipped by 5 bases and J by 7 bases; unmatched bases: 8. Germline-derived CDR1 and CDR2 are LNHDA and SQIVND (reference sequence). In nucleotides, the CDR3 is TGTGCCAGTAGTGCAGCGGGGGGGCTCGGGGAGCAGTACTTC. Its translation is CASSAAGGLGEQYF.

The genes are TRBV13 and TRBJ1-1; D remains unclear. V dropped 5 bases and J dropped 3 bases, with 19 bases sitting between them. CDR3 length: 16 residues. Per the germline V gene, CDR1 is PRHDT and CDR2 is FYEKMQ (reference sequence). The CDR3, as DNA: TGTGCCAGCAGCACCCAAGGCAGGCCCTCCCACACTGAAGCTTTCTTT. Amino acid sequence: CASSTQGRPSHTEAFF.

The chain couples TRBV2 to TRBJ2-7, with 9 bases lining up with TRBD1. This CDR3 spans 15 amino acids. Germline V gives CDR1 SNHLY, CDR2 FYNNEI. Trimming cost V 4 bases and J 9 bases; bases outside gene matches: 13. The CDR3 sequence: CASSARDRDLTAQYF. CDR3 sequence (DNA): TGTGCCAGCAGTGCCCGGGACAGGGATCTTACGGCGCAGTACTTC. The whole variable domain, filled in from reference TRBV2 and TRBJ2-7, reads EPEVTQTPSHQVTQMGQEVILRCVPISNHLYFYWYRQILGQKVEFLVSFYNNEISEKSEIFDDQFSVERPDGSNFTLKIRSTKLEDSAMYFCASSARDRDLTAQYFGPGTRLTVT.

The chain joins TRBV3-1 (or the pseudogene TRBV3-2) to TRBJ1-5; a possible D gene is TRBD1 (6 bases). Germline V CDR1 and CDR2: LGHDT, YNNKEL (reference sequence). The CDR3 extends over 15 amino acids. Between the trimmed V and J ends, which lost 5 bases and 9 bases, there was a span of 20 bases. The CDR3 sequence: CASSSRTAGLGPQHF. The CDR3 region has the DNA TGTGCCAGCAGCTCGCGGACAGCCGGACTGGGGCCCCAGCATTTT.

The gene calls are TRBV5-4 and TRBJ2-5; 9 bases match TRBD2. The germline V gene encodes CDR1 SGHNT and CDR2 YYREEE (reference sequence). CDR3 length: 15 amino acids. V shed 4 bases, J shed 3 bases, and the junction held 7 bases outside the gene matches. The CDR3 here is CASSRAGGLEETQYF. The DNA for the CDR3 is TGTGCCAGCAGCAGGGCGGGGGGGCTGGAAGAGACCCAGTACTTC. The entire variable domain, with the rest obtained from reference TRBV5-4 and TRBJ2-5, is as follows: ETGVTQSPTHLIKTRGQQVTLRCSSQSGHNTVSWYQQALGQGPQFIFQYYREEENGRGNFPPRFSGLQFPNYSSELNVNALELDDSALYLCASSRAGGLEETQYFGPGTRLLVL.

V usage is TRBV5-1 and J usage is TRBJ2-7; D tentatively fits TRBD1 or TRBD2 (7 bases each). V lost 4 bases and J 1 base, leaving 21 bases between the germline ends. The CDR3 totals 17 residues. Germline CDR1 and CDR2: SGHRS and YFSETQ. The CDR3 region has the DNA TGCGCCAGCAGCCTCGTACTACAGGGGAGGGGTTCCTACGAGCAGTACTTC. It is translated as CASSLVLQGRGSYEQYF.

The rearrangement links TRBV11-3 to TRBJ1-3; D not certain. Deletions cut 3 bases from V and 0 bases from J, with 6 bases between. Germline V lookup: CDR1 SGHNT, CDR2 YENEEA. This CDR3 contains 14 residues. The CDR3 nucleotides read TGTGCCAGCAGCTTGACGGACTCTGGAAACACCATATATTTT. Translated, it gives CASSLTDSGNTIYF. The variable domain in full, completed from reference TRBV11-3 and TRBJ1-3, reads EAGVVQSPRYKIIEKKQPVAFWCNPISGHNTLYWYLQNLGQGPELLIRYENEEAVDDSQLPKDRFSAERLKGVDSTLKIQPAELGDSAVYLCASSLTDSGNTIYFGEGSWLTVV.

Remarks on this clone: The same CDR3 is also encoded by other DNA sequences in this sample. The V and J genes are TRBV6-5 and TRBJ1-1, with D perhaps matching TRBD1 (5 bases). This CDR3 region has 11 residues. CDR1 and CDR2 from the germline V gene are MNHEY and SVGAGI. Between the trimmed V and J ends, which lost 6 bases and 5 bases, there was a span of 7 bases. CDR3 sequence: CASRWGTEAFF. CDR3 nucleotides: TGTGCCAGCAGGTGGGGGACTGAAGCTTTCTTT.

The CDR3 here is CASSLVQGQGTHTF. For the CDR3, the DNA is TGTGCCAGCAGCTTAGTCCAGGGACAGGGCACCCACACCTTC. The chain uses TRBV7-9 and TRBJ1-2; 9 bases are shared with TRBD1. Germline values: CDR1 SEHNR, CDR2 FQNEAQ (reference sequence). V lost 1 base and J lost 12; bases outside the gene matches: 9. The CDR3 length is 14 residues.

The rearrangement joins TRBV6-5 to TRBJ1-2; 7 bases are a match to TRBD1. V shed 6 bases and J 4 bases; nucleotides not matched to a gene: 5. This CDR3 spans 13 amino acids. The germline V gene encodes CDR1 MNHEY and CDR2 SVGAGI. The CDR3 DNA reads TGTGCCAGCAGAGCGACAGGGAGCTATGGCTACACCTTC. It encodes CASRATGSYGYTF.